The sequence of this T cell receptor beta chain was determined in a study of Graves' ophthalmopathy and Graves' hyperthyroidism. General study results and limits: The model flagged ophthalmopathy progression at about 71% sensitivity and around 77% specificity. Between ophthalmopathy and stable hyperthyroidism, a 13-signature model drew a separation with roughly 88% sensitivity and 81.08% specificity. Blood also carried most expanded thyroid clonotypes exceeding 0.001 frequency.

Clinical symptoms, serum thyroxine, TRAb, thyroid ultrasound and orbital computed tomography formed the basis of diagnosis. Trimming removed 2 bases from V and 0 bases from J, with 14 bases in between. From germline, CDR1 is MNHEY and CDR2 SVGAGI. There are 16 residues in the CDR3. As to this clonotype: The antigen remains unidentified.

Amplification targeted the TCR beta CDR3 regions, with RNA transcripts as the source material. In the first round, RT-PCR was carried out with HTBI primers, and a multiplex PCR formed the second round. Via MiXCR, TCRdb re-called the multiplex PCR reads, giving one row per CDR3 protein. The sample carries around 1.1 million distinct CDR3 sequences, 35% to 40% recorded once. Source material: peripheral blood or thyroid tissue (not recorded which). The V and J genes are TRBV6-5 and TRBJ2-7; D is possibly TRBD1 or TRBD2 (5 bases each). The sequence was collected from an adult man with Graves' hyperthyroidism. In DNA form, the CDR3 reads TGTGCCAGCAGTTACCCCGGGGCAGGGTCCTCCTACGAGCAGTACTTC. Its protein product is CASSYPGAGSSYEQYF.